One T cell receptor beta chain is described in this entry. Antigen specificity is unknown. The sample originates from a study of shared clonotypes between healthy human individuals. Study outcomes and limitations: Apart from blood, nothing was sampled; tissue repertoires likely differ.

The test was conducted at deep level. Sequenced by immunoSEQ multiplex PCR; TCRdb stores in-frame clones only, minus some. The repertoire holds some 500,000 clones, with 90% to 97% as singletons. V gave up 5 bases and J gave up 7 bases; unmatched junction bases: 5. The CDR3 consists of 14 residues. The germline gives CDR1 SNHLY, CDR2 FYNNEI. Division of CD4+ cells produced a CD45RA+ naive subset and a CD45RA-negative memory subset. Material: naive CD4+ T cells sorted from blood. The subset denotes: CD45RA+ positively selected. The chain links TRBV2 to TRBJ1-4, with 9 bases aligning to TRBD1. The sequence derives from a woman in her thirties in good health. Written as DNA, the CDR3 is TGTGCCAGCAGTCTGGGGACAGGGACTGAAAAACTGTTTTTT. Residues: CASSLGTGTEKLFF.